The T cell receptor (beta chain) under discussion was sequenced for a study of cytomegalovirus exposure and HLA in healthy donors. Though nominally healthy at sampling, donors likely had unrecorded immune exposures. Whole-study findings and limits: Exclusion as indistinguishable affected some V segments, including TRBV6-2 and TRBV6-3. What was likely a sequencing artifact was a cluster of highly shared sequence variants. Presence/absence analysis assumed near-uniform sequencing depth across donors.

The V end was cut by 5 bases, the J end by 5 bases, with 12 bases between. The length of the CDR3 is 13 residues. CDR1 and CDR2 from the germline V gene are LNHDA and SQIVND (reference sequence). Regarding this clone: Its cognate antigen is unknown.

The primer mix had 60 Vbeta and 13 Jbeta primers. Repertoires were generated with immunoSEQ multiplex PCR, while TCRdb's copy carries only in-frame clones and drops some. The table lists 130,000 to 150,000 clones, 75% to 80% of them singletons. The TCR was taken from a man younger than 35 in good health and CMV-seronegative. The V gene is TRBV19, the J gene TRBJ2-5; D might be TRBD2 (6 bases). Material: PBMCs. The CDR3 region has the DNA TGTGCCAGTAGTCCCCGGGAGATGGAGACCCAGTACTTC. Encoded protein: CASSPREMETQYF. Based on the CDR3 plus reference TRBV19 and TRBJ2-5, the full variable domain is DGGITQSPKYLFRKEGQNVTLSCEQNLNHDAMYWYRQDPGQGLRLIYYSQIVNDFQKGDIAEGYSVSREKKESFPLTVTSAQKNPTAFYLCASSPREMETQYFGPGTRLLVL.